The 14 T cell receptor beta chains below all came from one sample that was sequenced in a study of blood T cell repertoires in COVID-19. The protocol was immunoSEQ multiplex PCR, while the TCRdb copy is restricted to in-frame clones and leaves out a portion. This table has more than 95,000 clones, approximately 74% appearing once. The sequenced sample was peripheral blood. Source of these receptors: a man aged 55-75 years with acute or convalescent COVID-19.

The chain uses TRBV23-1 and TRBJ1-3; a weak D match, TRBD1 (6 bases). TRBV23-1 is an open reading frame, and its role is uncertain. This CDR3 is built from 16 residues. Deletions cut 5 bases from V and 1 base from J, with 15 bases between. The CDR3 region is CASSSPGHGSGNTIYF. The DNA of the CDR3 is TGCGCCAGCAGTTCACCGGGACATGGATCTGGAAACACCATATATTTT.

The rearrangement joins TRBV11-3 to TRBJ2-7, with 8 bases that match TRBD1. CDR1 is SGHNT, CDR2 YENEEA, per germline. The CDR3 covers 15 residues. J lost 2 bases, V lost 2 bases, and 5 bases had no gene match. The CDR3 here is CASSLTGGYTYEQYF. DNA of the CDR3: TGTGCCAGCAGCTTAACAGGGGGTTACACCTACGAGCAGTACTTC.

The rearrangement joins TRBV7-9 to TRBJ2-1; the match to TRBD1 covers 10 bases. CDR1 is SEHNR, CDR2 FQNEAQ, per germline (reference sequence). J lost 6 bases, V lost 5 bases, and 7 bases had no gene match. This CDR3 is built from 15 residues. The CDR3 sequence is CASSPGTGVRNEQFF. The CDR3 DNA sequence: TGTGCCAGCAGCCCGGGGACAGGGGTCCGCAATGAGCAGTTCTTC.

This chain joins TRBV5-6 and TRBJ1-1, with TRBD1 matching over 8 bases. Germline-derived CDR1 and CDR2 are SGHDT and YYEEEE. Trimming took 4 bases from V and 4 from J; bases not matched to a gene: 3. CDR3 length: 13 residues. CDR3: CASSRTGITEAFF. CDR3 coding DNA: TGTGCCAGCAGCCGGACAGGGATCACTGAAGCTTTCTTT.

CDR3 loop: CASSDRVAGQFF. The CDR3 region has the DNA TGTGCCAGCAGTGACAGGGTCGCAGGACAGTTCTTC. The chain couples TRBV25-1 to TRBJ2-1, with D possibly matching TRBD1 (5 bases). The germline CDR1 and CDR2 sequences are MGHDK and SYGVNS. V lost 3 bases to trimming and J lost 13 bases, with 13 bases between them. The CDR3 contains 12 residues.

The genes are TRBV23-1 and TRBJ2-2, with no clear D. TRBV23-1 is reported as an ORF; its role is uncertain. The CDR3 totals 12 residues. V lost 10 bases to trimming and J lost 7 bases, with 13 bases between them. DNA of the CDR3: TGCGCCATTAAACGACTGTGCGGGGAGCTGTTTTTT. The encoded protein is CAIKRLCGELFF.

The genes are TRBV19 and TRBJ1-1; TRBD1 matches at 7 bases. The CDR3 is 13 amino acids. Germline V CDR1 and CDR2: LNHDA, SQIVND (reference sequence). The V segment lost 9 bases and the J segment 1 base; nucleotides outside the gene matches: 5. The CDR3, as DNA: TGTGCCAGCACGGGACAGAGGAACACTGAAGCTTTCTTT. Translating gives CASTGQRNTEAFF.

The V call is TRBV4-1, the J call TRBJ1-4; possible D gene TRBD1, 6 bases. V lost 2 bases and J lost 2, with 6 bases in between. Germline V CDR1 and CDR2: MGHRA, YSYEKL. The CDR3 totals 14 residues. CDR3 DNA: TGCGCCAGCAGCCAAACAGGGACTAATGAAAAACTGTTTTTT. Its protein product is CASSQTGTNEKLFF.

This CDR3 reads CASSLMAAGDEQFF. CDR3 DNA sequence: TGTGCCAGCAGTTTAATGGCAGCGGGGGATGAGCAGTTCTTC. V is TRBV27 and J is TRBJ2-1; 8 nucleotides match TRBD2. The CDR3 contains 14 residues. V lost 2 bases, J lost 8 bases, and 5 bases stayed unmatched. Looked up from germline, CDR1 is MNHEY and CDR2 is SMNVEV (reference sequence).

The chain links TRBV5-1 to TRBJ1-2; perhaps TRBD1 as D (5 bases). With 4 bases removed from V and 6 bases from J, the gap between germline ends came to 13 bases. The CDR3 is made up of 13 amino acids. The germline V gene has CDR1 SGHRS and CDR2 YFSETQ. In nucleotides, the CDR3 is TGCGCCAGCAGCCCCATCGGGGGGGATGGCTACACCTTC. Protein: CASSPIGGDGYTF.

This clone was counted between two and nine times. The chain combines TRBV6-5 with TRBJ2-2; TRBD1 aligns across 8 bases. This CDR3 has 15 residues. V was pared by 4 bases and J by 1 base, with 2 bases of the junction left unmatched. Germline CDR1 reads MNHEY; CDR2 reads SVGAGI. CDR3 sequence: CASSWDRRNTGELFF. In nucleotides, the CDR3 is TGTGCCAGCAGTTGGGACAGGCGGAACACCGGGGAGCTGTTTTTT.

CDR3 nucleotide sequence: TGTGCCAGCAGTTCCACACCGACAGGGACTTCTGGCTACACCTTC. Translation: CASSSTPTGTSGYTF. This rearrangement joins TRBV27 to TRBJ1-2; 7 bases are a match to TRBD1. V was pared by 4 bases and J by 7 bases, with 12 bases of the junction left unmatched. The germline V gene has CDR1 MNHEY and CDR2 SMNVEV (reference sequence). The CDR3 length is 15 residues.

The rearrangement joins TRBV6-5 to TRBJ2-2, with 8 bases that match TRBD2. This CDR3 spans 14 amino acids. Germline V gene data show CDR1 as MNHEY and CDR2 as SVGAGI. The junction had 1 base not matched to a gene; V was cut back by 6 bases and J by 1 base. The CDR3 region is CASRTSENTGELFF. The CDR3 DNA follows: TGTGCCAGCAGGACTAGCGAGAACACCGGGGAGCTGTTTTTT.

The CDR3 DNA is TGCAGCGTTGAACGGCTAGCGGGAGTGATAAATGAGCAGTTCTTC. As protein: CSVERLAGVINEQFF. The chain joins TRBV29-1 to TRBJ2-1; TRBD2 agrees at 10 bases. The CDR3 is 15 residues long. Germline CDR1 and CDR2: SQVTM and ANQGSEA. J lost 7 bases, V lost 2 bases, and 8 bases had no gene match.